This T cell receptor beta chain was documented in a study of T cell changes during pregnancy in multiple sclerosis (dated by TCRdb to about 2019). Study-wide context: The study examined how the T cell repertoire changed over the course of pregnancy in women with multiple sclerosis.

Concerning this clone itself: What this receptor recognizes is not known. No quality values exist for individual bases; no much larger clone is one base distant.

The CDR3 measures 15 amino acids from cysteine to phenylalanine. Just CDR3 DNA is preserved here, 45 bases in frame from base 1. From the germline V gene (reference sequence), CDR1 is SEHNR and CDR2 is FQNEAQ. V is reduced by 2 bases and J by 5 bases, leaving a spacing of 12 bases between them. The library was obtained by the immunoSEQ multiplex PCR assay. As stored in TCRdb, this immuneACCESS dataset retains in-frame rearrangements with V and J assigned. A fraction of the clones does not appear; measured against another copy, unresolved V genes explain less than half of the discrepancy, and the remainder lacks a known reason. Counted in this sample were tens of thousands of clones; around nine tenths of them appeared once. The top ten clonotypes cover under 2.5% of the sample.

Sequenced here: peripheral blood, sampled in the first trimester of pregnancy. The chain is made from TRBV7-9 and TRBJ1-4, with no reliable assignment of the D segment. This clonotype originated in a female donor in good health, enrolled as a control in a pregnancy study. At the DNA level, the sequence is TGTGCCAGCAGCTTAAGTTTACTCGAAAATGAAAAACTGTTTTTT. This yields the protein CASSLSLLENEKLFF.